This T cell receptor (beta chain) was sequenced in a study of cytomegalovirus exposure and HLA in healthy donors. Primers included in the PCR were 60 Vbeta and 13 Jbeta primers. Data came from immunoSEQ multiplex PCR; TCRdb stores just in-frame clones and leaves some out. The sample gives fewer than 200,000 clones, over 80% of which show up once; around 4.3% is in the top ten. Study-wide findings and caveats: Using a false discovery rate of 0.05, a later analysis showed that 16,951 TCR beta sequences were associated with HLA alleles. A list of approximately 150 TCR beta chains associated with cytomegalovirus was given.

A note on this clone: The target antigen is unknown.

Germline-derived CDR1 and CDR2 are WSHSY and SAAADI. The length of the CDR3 is 15 residues. The ends lost 7 bases at V and 0 bases at J; junction bases unmatched: 7. The specimen was PBMCs. V is TRBV10-2 and J is TRBJ2-3, with 7 bases that match TRBD1. The clonotype comes from a woman between 50 and 59 years old in good health and CMV-seropositive. CDR3 in DNA: TGCGCCAGCAAACAGGGGTATTCTAGCACAGATACGCAGTATTTT. This codes for CASKQGYSSTDTQYF.